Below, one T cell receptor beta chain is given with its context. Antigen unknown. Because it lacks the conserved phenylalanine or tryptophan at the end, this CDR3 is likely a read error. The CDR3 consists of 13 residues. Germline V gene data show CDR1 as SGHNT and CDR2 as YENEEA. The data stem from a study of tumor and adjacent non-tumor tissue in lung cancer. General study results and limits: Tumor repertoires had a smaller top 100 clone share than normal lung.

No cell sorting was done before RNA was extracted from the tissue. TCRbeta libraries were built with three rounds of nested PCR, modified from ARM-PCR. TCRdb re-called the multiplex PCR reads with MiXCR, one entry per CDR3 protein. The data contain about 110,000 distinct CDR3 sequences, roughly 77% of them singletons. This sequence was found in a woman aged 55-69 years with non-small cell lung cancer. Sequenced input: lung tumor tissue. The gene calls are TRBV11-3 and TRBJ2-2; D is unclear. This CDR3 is CVNSLVGSGELFS. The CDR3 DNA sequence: TGTGTCAACAGCTTAGTAGGGTCCGGGGAGCTGTTTTCT.